The 20 T cell receptor beta chains given below trace back to one sample, sequenced in a study of T cells in localized non-small cell lung cancer. Repertoires were generated with immunoSEQ multiplex PCR, while TCRdb's copy carries only in-frame clones and drops some. This sample yields 25,000 or so clones, of which approximately 87% are seen a single time; roughly 6.2% belongs to the top ten. Specimen: PBMCs, collected before any cancer treatment. These receptors were taken from a man aged 40 to 70 with stage II lung adenocarcinoma.

The chain has TRBV14 and TRBJ2-5, with D possibly TRBD2 on 6 matching bases. Trimming cost V 4 bases and J 4 bases, with 19 bases left between them. The CDR3 loop spans 16 amino acids. Per germline, CDR1 SGHDN and CDR2 FVKESK. The CDR3 protein is CASSPPVGNGGETQYF. DNA for the CDR3: TGTGCCAGCAGCCCTCCCGTCGGGAACGGGGGAGAGACCCAGTACTTC.

The chain couples TRBV7-7 to TRBJ2-5; a possible D gene is TRBD1 (5 bases). The V gene lost 1 base and the J gene lost 3 bases, with 12 bases spanning the gap. This CDR3 is 15 amino acids long. Germline values: CDR1 SSHAT, CDR2 FNYEAQ (reference sequence). Here the CDR3 DNA reads TGTGCCAGCAGCTTAGACCAGGGAATAGAAGAGACCCAGTACTTC. Its protein is CASSLDQGIEETQYF.

This rearrangement joins TRBV30 to TRBJ2-5, with 7 bases that match TRBD2. This CDR3 comprises 15 residues. The ends lost 0 bases at V and 5 bases at J; junction bases unmatched: 9. Germline CDR1 GTSNPN, CDR2 SVGIG (reference sequence). DNA of the CDR3: TGTGCCTGGAGTGTAGTGGGCGGGAGTGGGGAGACCCAGTACTTC. Residues: CAWSVVGGSGETQYF.

This chain joins TRBV6-1 and TRBJ1-2; D is possibly TRBD1 (5 bases). The CDR3 covers 15 residues. Trimming cost V 6 bases and J 0 bases, with 14 bases left between them. Germline lookup yields CDR1 MNHNS and CDR2 SASEGT. The CDR3 coding sequence is TGTGCCAGCAGGGGGCTTCATAGTGCTAACTATGGCTACACCTTC. The encoded protein is CASRGLHSANYGYTF.

The genes are TRBV9 and TRBJ1-6; the match to TRBD1 covers 7 bases. The junction had 10 bases not matched to a gene; V was cut back by 4 bases and J by 9 bases. Looked up from germline, CDR1 is SGDLS and CDR2 is YYNGEE. There are 15 residues in the CDR3. In DNA, the CDR3 is TGTGCCAGCAGCCCAGAGACAGGGAACGGTTCACCCCTCCACTTT. Encoded protein: CASSPETGNGSPLHF.

The table lists this clone with a count of one. The genes are TRBV5-6 and TRBJ1-5, with a weak D call TRBD1 (6 bases). Germline V gives CDR1 SGHDT, CDR2 YYEEEE. Trimming pared 2 bases from V and 2 bases from J, leaving 20 bases between. The CDR3 totals 18 residues. CDR3 coding DNA: TGTGCCAGCAGCTTAAGGTACGGGCCATCAGGGGGCAATCAGCCCCAGCATTTT. This codes for CASSLRYGPSGGNQPQHF.

This clone was found a few times. The chain joins TRBV16 to TRBJ2-1, with 9 bases matching TRBD2. Germline V gives CDR1 KGHSY, CDR2 FQNENV. V shed 4 bases, J shed 14 bases, and the junction held 9 bases outside the gene matches. This CDR3 has 13 residues. The CDR3 DNA reads as TGTGCCAGCAGCCGACGGGCTAGCGGGAAGGAGTTCTTC. It yields the protein CASSRRASGKEFF.

The rearrangement joins TRBV9 to TRBJ1-1; no firm D call. CDR3 length equals 13 residues. Trimming left V 0 bases short and J 1 base short, with 4 bases between. From germline, CDR1 is SGDLS and CDR2 YYNGEE. The CDR3, as DNA: TGTGCCAGCAGCGTAGAAAGGAACACTGAAGCTTTCTTT. This sequence encodes CASSVERNTEAFF.

The chain carries TRBV5-5 and TRBJ2-1, with 9 positions matching TRBD2. V dropped 1 base and J dropped 3; count of bases not matched to a gene: 2. The germline CDR1 and CDR2 sequences are SGHKS and YYEKEE (reference sequence). CDR3 length: 15 residues. This CDR3 is CASSLQRGVYNEQFF. In DNA form, the CDR3 reads TGTGCCAGCAGCTTGCAGCGGGGGGTCTACAATGAGCAGTTCTTC.

V gene TRBV12-2 combines with J gene TRBJ2-2. TRBV12-2 is marked as a pseudogene. The CDR3 is 17 residues long. CDR3 DNA sequence: TGTGCAAGTCGCTTAGGGGCCTTCTTTCGAGGCGCCGGGGAGCTGTTTTTT. It codes for CASRLGAFFRGAGELFF.

This sequence joins TRBV2 and TRBJ2-5; either TRBD1 or TRBD2 may fit D (7 bases each). Germline loops: CDR1 SNHLY, CDR2 FYNNEI. This CDR3 spans 14 amino acids. The ends were cut back, 8 bases at V and 3 bases at J, with 16 bases in the middle. The CDR3 reads CASGRDRQKETQYF. The CDR3 bases are TGTGCCAGCGGGAGGGACAGACAAAAAGAGACCCAGTACTTC. The full variable domain, its missing parts supplied by reference TRBV2 and TRBJ2-5, is EPEVTQTPSHQVTQMGQEVILRCVPISNHLYFYWYRQILGQKVEFLVSFYNNEISEKSEIFDDQFSVERPDGSNFTLKIRSTKLEDSAMYFCASGRDRQKETQYFGPGTRLLVL.

This clone was seen a handful of times. The chain carries TRBV28 and TRBJ1-3; 9 nucleotides align to TRBD1. V gave up 1 base and J gave up 1 base; unmatched junction bases: 8. Per the germline V gene, CDR1 is MDHEN and CDR2 is SYDVKM. The CDR3 is 18 residues long. CDR3 coding DNA: TGTGCCAGCAGTTTATACGGGACAGGGAGTCCGTCTGGAAACACCATATATTTT. This sequence encodes CASSLYGTGSPSGNTIYF.

The chain employs TRBV6-5 and TRBJ1-1; D is perhaps TRBD1 (5 bases). CDR1 is MNHEY, CDR2 SVGAGI, per germline. CDR3 length: 13 residues. Trimming removed 1 base from V and 5 bases from J, with 8 bases in between. CDR3 amino acids: CASSYWRQTEAFF. The DNA for the CDR3 is TGTGCCAGCAGTTACTGGAGACAGACTGAAGCTTTCTTT.

This chain connects TRBV21-1 to TRBJ1-1; TRBD1, as called in the table, went unchecked against the DNA. TRBV21-1 is a pseudogene locus. The CDR3 runs 15 residues. The CDR3 DNA reads as TGTGCCAGCAGCAGCCTCGACAGGGGGGAGGCTGAAGCTTTCTTT. It is translated as CASSSLDRGEAEAFF.

For the CDR3, the DNA is TGTGCCAGTAGTAGGCAGGATAATTCACCCCTCCACTTT. Translation gives CASSRQDNSPLHF. The chain links TRBV19 to TRBJ1-6; D uncertain. Germline CDR1 LNHDA, CDR2 SQIVND (reference sequence). V gave up 4 bases and J gave up 5 bases, with 6 bases separating them. This CDR3 comprises 13 residues.

The gene calls are TRBV28 and TRBJ2-4, with TRBD2 as a possible D gene (6 bases). Trimming left V 5 bases short and J 5 bases short, with 10 bases between. The CDR3 runs to 13 residues. The germline V gene encodes CDR1 MDHEN and CDR2 SYDVKM. This CDR3 is CASSATGENIQYF. The CDR3 region has the DNA TGTGCCAGCAGTGCCACGGGGGAAAACATTCAGTACTTC.

The rearrangement links TRBV6-5 to TRBJ2-3, with D unclear. CDR3 length equals 15 residues. Germline values: CDR1 MNHEY, CDR2 SVGAGI. Trimming shortened V by 0 bases and J by 0 bases, and 7 bases separated the two germline ends. The CDR3 is CASSYSSVSTDTQYF. CDR3 nucleotides: TGTGCCAGCAGTTACTCGTCCGTGAGCACAGATACGCAGTATTTT.

The chain couples TRBV18 to TRBJ2-2, with TRBD2 identical over 14 bases. This CDR3 spans 17 amino acids. Germline V gives CDR1 KGHSH, CDR2 LQKENI. J was trimmed by 1 base and V by 4 bases; bases with no gene match: 2. CDR3 bases: TGTGCCAGCTCACGGACTAGCGGGGGGCAGAACACCGGGGAGCTGTTTTTT. This codes for CASSRTSGGQNTGELFF.

The V gene is TRBV14, the J gene TRBJ2-5; a possible D gene is TRBD1 (5 bases). Germline CDR1 is SGHDN and CDR2 is FVKESK. V was pared by 0 bases and J by 4 bases, with 12 bases between. The CDR3 contains 15 residues. CDR3 sequence reads: CASSQDMDKPETQYF. The CDR3 nucleotides are TGTGCCAGCAGCCAAGATATGGACAAACCAGAGACCCAGTACTTC.

The gene calls are TRBV21-1 and TRBJ2-1; TRBD2, the D gene given by the table, was not confirmed from the DNA. TRBV21-1 is reported as a pseudogene. This CDR3 comprises 15 residues. The CDR3 nucleotides read TGTGCCAGCAGCAAATGGAGCGGAGTCTACAATGAGCAGTTCTTC. This translates into CASSKWSGVYNEQFF.